One sample yielded the 19 T cell receptor beta chains listed below, sequenced in a study of blood T cell repertoires in COVID-19. Libraries were prepared by immunoSEQ multiplex PCR; TCRdb keeps only in-frame clonotypes and omits some of them. The sample yields more than 95,000 clones, about four fifths seen once. Sequenced material: peripheral blood. These receptors all stem from a man aged 60 to 69 with acute or convalescent COVID-19.

This chain links TRBV24-1 with TRBJ2-2, with TRBD2 matching 8 bases. CDR1 KGHDR and CDR2 SFDVKD come from the germline V gene. The V segment lost 2 bases and the J segment 0 bases; nucleotides outside the gene matches: 7. This CDR3 comprises 18 residues. CDR3 bases: TGTGCCACCAGTGATTACATTAAAGCGGGAGCGAACACCGGGGAGCTGTTTTTT. Protein: CATSDYIKAGANTGELFF.

V gene TRBV28 combines with J gene TRBJ1-1, with D possibly matching TRBD1 (6 bases). The V end was cut by 2 bases, the J end by 5 bases, with 12 bases between. The germline gives CDR1 MDHEN, CDR2 SYDVKM. This CDR3 has 14 residues. CDR3 protein: CASSLLGGATEAFF. The DNA for the CDR3 is TGTGCCAGCAGTTTACTCGGGGGGGCGACTGAAGCTTTCTTT.

This clone was recorded once. V gene TRBV28 combines with J gene TRBJ1-5; TRBD1 might be the D (5 bases). The germline gives CDR1 MDHEN, CDR2 SYDVKM. The CDR3 consists of 13 residues. Trimming left V 3 bases short and J 9 bases short, with 12 bases between. Written as DNA, the CDR3 is TGTGCCAGCAGTTTGCCCCGAGACAGGCCCCAGCATTTT. Translating it yields CASSLPRDRPQHF.

The rearrangement links TRBV21-1 to TRBJ2-5; the DNA was not used to check the table's D call, TRBD1. TRBV21-1 is a pseudogene locus. The CDR3 consists of 13 residues. For the CDR3, the DNA is TGTGCCAGCAGCAATCACAGTGGTGAGACCCAGTACTTC. Protein sequence: CASSNHSGETQYF.

The chain is built from TRBV25-1 and TRBJ1-1; 9 nucleotides line up with TRBD1. The CDR3 consists of 15 residues. With 8 bases clipped from V and 1 base from J, the junction kept 8 bases outside the gene matches. Germline CDR1 MGHDK, CDR2 SYGVNS. The chain's CDR3 is CASVLGQGKNTEAFF. CDR3 DNA: TGTGCCAGCGTGTTGGGACAGGGTAAGAACACTGAAGCTTTCTTT.

The chain has TRBV6-1 and TRBJ2-1; D is unresolved. V lost 2 bases and J lost 6, with 5 bases in between. The CDR3 covers 12 residues. CDR1 is MNHNS and CDR2 is SASEGT in the germline V gene. This CDR3 is CASSERVNEQFF. Here the CDR3 DNA reads TGTGCCAGCAGTGAACGGGTCAATGAGCAGTTCTTC.

CDR3 bases: TGTGCCTGGACCCCGACAGCAGAAGCTTTCTTT. Translated: CAWTPTAEAFF. This sequence joins TRBV30 and TRBJ1-1; D is possibly TRBD1 (5 bases). V lost 4 bases and J 8 bases, leaving 11 bases between the germline ends. The germline CDR1 and CDR2 sequences are GTSNPN and SVGIG (reference sequence). CDR3 length: 11 amino acids.

The rearrangement links TRBV10-1 to TRBJ1-3; a weak D match, TRBD1 (5 bases). The CDR3 loop spans 13 amino acids. The V gene's germline CDR1 is WNHNN and CDR2 SYGVQD (reference sequence). V lost 6 bases, J lost 7 bases, and 13 bases lay in between. The CDR3 nucleotides read TGCGCCAGCAGACTCGGGGGAGGGAACACCATATATTTT. It yields the protein CASRLGGGNTIYF.

This chain connects TRBV15 to TRBJ1-5, with 8 bases aligning to TRBD1. The V gene's germline CDR1 is LNHNV and CDR2 YYDKDF (reference sequence). Unmatched junction bases numbered 6, after V lost 3 bases and J lost 2 bases. The CDR3 has 16 amino acids. The chain's CDR3 is CATSSFRGPRNQPQHF. The CDR3 DNA reads as TGTGCCACCAGCAGCTTCAGGGGGCCTCGCAATCAGCCCCAGCATTTT.

The chain couples TRBV18 to TRBJ1-1, with D possibly being TRBD1 (5 bases). V lost 3 bases, J lost 4 bases, and 12 bases lay in between. The CDR3 totals 14 residues. The germline CDR1 and CDR2 sequences are KGHSH and LQKENI. CDR3 amino acids: CASSPGLGFTEAFF. The CDR3 region has the DNA TGTGCCAGCTCACCGGGACTAGGATTCACTGAAGCTTTCTTT.

The V call is TRBV3-1 (or the pseudogene TRBV3-2), the J call TRBJ2-1; D gene uncertain. Germline-derived CDR1 and CDR2 are LGHDT and YNNKEL (reference sequence). V was shortened by 6 bases and J by 5 bases, with 11 bases between the two germline ends. This CDR3 region has 13 residues. The CDR3 coding sequence is TGTGCCAGCAGGAATCAGGCTGACAATGAGCAGTTCTTC. Residues: CASRNQADNEQFF.

The V gene is TRBV3-1 (or the pseudogene TRBV3-2), the J gene TRBJ1-2; D is uncertain. The CDR3 sequence is 15 residues long. Germline V CDR1 and CDR2: LGHDT, YNNKEL (reference sequence). Between the trimmed V and J ends, which lost 0 bases and 4 bases, there was a span of 12 bases. The CDR3 bases are TGTGCCAGCAGCCAAGATTTGGCGGATCTCTATGGCTACACCTTC. It encodes CASSQDLADLYGYTF.

The chain recombines TRBV7-6 with TRBJ1-5, with 8 bases that match TRBD1. The CDR3 runs to 14 residues. Germline CDR1 is SGHVS and CDR2 is FNYEAQ. V gave up 3 bases and J gave up 2 bases; unmatched junction bases: 0. CDR3 DNA sequence: TGTGCCAGCAGCTTGGACAGGGGCAATCAGCCCCAGCATTTT. Protein sequence: CASSLDRGNQPQHF.

The J gene is TRBJ2-3, the V gene TRBV27; 10 nucleotides match TRBD1. V lost 1 base, J lost 6 bases, and 4 bases stayed unmatched. This CDR3 has 15 amino acids. Germline V gives CDR1 MNHEY, CDR2 SMNVEV (reference sequence). CDR3 bases: TGTGCCAGCAGTTTATGGACAGGGGGAACGGATACGCAGTATTTT. Translated: CASSLWTGGTDTQYF.

The chain employs TRBV2 and TRBJ1-1; TRBD1 matches at 7 bases. Germline CDR1 SNHLY, CDR2 FYNNEI. With V trimmed by 9 bases and J by 0 bases, 4 bases remained unmatched. CDR3 size: 13 residues. CDR3 sequence: CARGQNMNTEAFF. DNA of the CDR3: TGTGCCAGGGGACAGAACATGAACACTGAAGCTTTCTTT.

The V and J genes are TRBV20-1 and TRBJ1-1; the D is unclear. Germline loops: CDR1 DFQATT, CDR2 SNEGSKA (reference sequence). The CDR3 sequence is 11 residues long. V was cut by 6 bases and J by 10 bases, with 15 bases left in between. The CDR3 bases are TGCAGTGCCCGGGCGGGAGAGAGAGCTTTCTTT. As protein: CSARAGERAFF.

The chain is built from TRBV28 and TRBJ2-7; 10 nucleotides align to TRBD2. From germline, CDR1 is MDHEN and CDR2 SYDVKM. V was pared by 9 bases and J by 3 bases, with 14 bases of the junction left unmatched. This CDR3 is built from 16 residues. The chain's CDR3 is CASLLAGRPGGYEQYF. CDR3 nucleotide sequence: TGTGCCAGTCTACTAGCGGGAAGGCCCGGGGGCTACGAGCAGTACTTC. Full variable domain (outside the CDR3, taken from reference TRBV28 and TRBJ2-7): DVKVTQSSRYLVKRTGEKVFLECVQDMDHENMFWYRQDPGLGLRLIYFSYDVKMKEKGDIPEGYSVSREKKERFSLILESASTNQTSMYLCASLLAGRPGGYEQYFGPGTRLTVT.

The chain couples TRBV6-5 to TRBJ1-1; D is undetermined. V was trimmed by 2 bases and J by 5 bases, leaving 9 bases between them. Germline loops: CDR1 MNHEY, CDR2 SVGAGI. CDR3 size: 13 residues. CDR3 bases: TGTGCCAGCAGTTACCCTGACTGGACTGAAGCTTTCTTT. Its translation: CASSYPDWTEAFF.

The V gene is TRBV6-2 or TRBV6-3, the J gene TRBJ2-3; 7 bases fit TRBD2. Germline V gene sequence: CDR1 MNHEY, CDR2 SVGEGT. The CDR3 is 15 residues long. The V segment lost 0 bases and the J segment 6 bases; nucleotides outside the gene matches: 6. The chain's CDR3 is CASSYSAGDVDTQYF. The CDR3 DNA sequence: TGTGCCAGCAGTTACTCTGCGGGGGACGTTGATACGCAGTATTTT.